This TCR beta chain was found in a study of cytomegalovirus exposure and HLA in healthy donors. Looking at the study overall: Early released data had tens of millions of unique TCRs, all coming from HLA-typed donors. Regarding the study as a whole: Accurate predictions that matched the HLA-A and HLA-B alleles of most subjects were reportedly made from TCR beta sequences. Associated with HLA alleles at 0.05 false discovery rate in a later analysis were 16,951 TCR beta sequences.

PCR was performed using 60 Vbeta and 13 Jbeta primers. Some clones are missing from TCRdb's copy, which holds only in-frame ones; the method was immunoSEQ multiplex PCR. The sample includes around 65,000 clones, roughly 85% of them seen just once. Turning to this clone: What it recognizes is unknown.

The CDR3 covers 14 residues. V lost 4 bases and J lost 3, with 10 bases in between. The germline gives CDR1 SGDLS, CDR2 YYNGEE. This sequence joins TRBV9 and TRBJ1-4, with a possible D match to TRBD1 (6 bases). The sequenced material came from PBMCs. The sequence was obtained from a female donor in good health and CMV-seronegative. The CDR3 protein is CASSPDSSNEKLFF. CDR3 sequence (DNA): TGTGCCAGCAGCCCGGACAGCTCTAATGAAAAACTGTTTTTT.